These 21 T cell receptor beta chains were all obtained from the same sample, sequenced in a study of blood T cell repertoires in COVID-19. The data were produced by immunoSEQ multiplex PCR, yet TCRdb's version contains in-frame clones alone and is incomplete. The sample includes some 110,000 clones, approximately 82% of them seen just once. The sequenced material came from peripheral blood. All receptors come from a man aged 70 or older with active or convalescent COVID-19.

This clone was seen only a few times. The chain couples TRBV15 to TRBJ1-1; no firm D call. The CDR3 covers 13 residues. Germline assignment: CDR1 LNHNV and CDR2 YYDKDF (reference sequence). Trimming cost V 0 bases and J 4 bases, with 6 bases left between them. In nucleotides, the CDR3 is TGTGCCACCAGCAGAGATTGGAGCACTGAAGCTTTCTTT. It yields the protein CATSRDWSTEAFF.

This clone occurred a few times. The genes are TRBV10-3 and TRBJ1-4; possibly TRBD1 for D (6 bases). Germline V gene sequence: CDR1 ENHRY, CDR2 SYGVKD. The CDR3 sequence is 14 residues long. The V and J ends lost 6 bases and 1 base respectively, with 9 bases between them. CDR3 DNA sequence: TGTGCCATCAGGCAGGACAGAACTAATGAAAAACTGTTTTTT. Translation: CAIRQDRTNEKLFF.

This chain links TRBV7-2 with TRBJ2-5, with a possible D match to TRBD1 (6 bases). V shed 2 bases and J shed 5 bases, with 9 bases lying between them. The CDR3 consists of 13 residues. The germline gives CDR1 SGHTA, CDR2 FQGNSA. This chain's CDR3 is CASSLQGRETQYF. The CDR3 coding sequence is TGTGCCAGCAGCTTACAGGGGCGCGAGACCCAGTACTTC.

The chain recombines TRBV6-2 or TRBV6-3 with TRBJ1-1; no firm D call. Germline V gene sequence: CDR1 MNHEY, CDR2 SVGEGT. Between the trimmed V and J ends, which lost 2 bases and 0 bases, there was a span of 10 bases. This CDR3 is built from 15 residues. CDR3: CASSYGGRLNTEAFF. DNA of the CDR3: TGTGCCAGCAGTTACGGCGGGAGATTGAACACTGAAGCTTTCTTT.

The chain joins TRBV4-3 to TRBJ1-1, with D hard to call. The CDR3 length is 14 residues. Trimming took off 2 bases at V and 4 bases at J, with 11 bases between the two ends. CDR1 LGHNA and CDR2 YSLEER come from the germline V gene. The chain's CDR3 is CASSQTGFFTEAFF. The CDR3 nucleotides read TGCGCCAGCAGCCAAACCGGGTTTTTCACTGAAGCTTTCTTT.

This clone was counted many times. The chain employs TRBV7-3 and TRBJ1-6; D remains unclear. Germline V gene lookup returns CDR1 SGHTA and CDR2 FQGTGA. V lost 6 bases and J lost 1, with 16 bases in between. The length of the CDR3 is 17 residues. The CDR3 region is CASSPGGGWSYNSPLHF. CDR3 coding DNA: TGTGCCAGCAGTCCCGGCGGAGGGTGGTCCTATAATTCACCCCTCCACTTT.

This chain uses TRBV18 with TRBJ2-1; D possibly corresponds to TRBD2 (6 bases). Germline CDR1 KGHSH, CDR2 LQKENI. V was cut by 3 bases and J by 1 base, with 10 bases left in between. The CDR3 has 15 amino acids. Here the CDR3 reads CASSPGGDSYNEQFF. The CDR3 DNA reads as TGTGCCAGCTCACCCGGCGGGGATTCCTACAATGAGCAGTTCTTC.

The chain couples TRBV6-5 to TRBJ2-7; D is possibly TRBD1 (5 bases). This CDR3 has 14 amino acids. V dropped 6 bases and J dropped 2 bases, with 14 bases sitting between them. Germline loops: CDR1 MNHEY, CDR2 SVGAGI. For the CDR3, the DNA is TGTGCCAGCAGGTTGACAGTTACAACCTACGAGCAGTACTTC. It is translated as CASRLTVTTYEQYF.

The chain has TRBV27 and TRBJ1-1, with D perhaps TRBD1 (6 bases). The CDR3 has 14 residues. V shed 4 bases and J shed 4 bases, with 13 bases lying between them. Germline V gene data show CDR1 as MNHEY and CDR2 as SMNVEV (reference sequence). The CDR3 DNA sequence: TGTGCCAGCAGTTCAAGGGCAGGGGTCACTGAAGCTTTCTTT. As protein: CASSSRAGVTEAFF.

The chain uses TRBV19 and TRBJ1-4, with D tentatively TRBD1 (5 bases). Trimming took off 3 bases at V and 10 bases at J, with 18 bases between the two ends. CDR1 is LNHDA, CDR2 SQIVND, per germline (reference sequence). The CDR3 consists of 15 residues. CDR3 sequence reads: CASSIEGEVSGKLFF. DNA of the CDR3: TGTGCCAGTAGTATTGAAGGGGAGGTCTCTGGAAAACTGTTTTTT.

The rearrangement uses TRBV7-2 and TRBJ1-5, with 7 bases fitting TRBD1. There are 15 residues in the CDR3. After removal of 5 bases from V and 5 bases from J, the junction contained 9 bases not matched to a gene. The germline gives CDR1 SGHTA, CDR2 FQGNSA. The DNA of the CDR3 is TGTGCCAGCAGCCCACAACCGACAGGGCATCAGCCCCAGCATTTT. It is translated as CASSPQPTGHQPQHF.

This clone was seen more than once but under ten times. V and J are TRBV7-9 and TRBJ2-2; D is possibly TRBD2 (5 bases). V was clipped by 0 bases and J by 7 bases, with 9 bases between them. This CDR3 comprises 14 residues. Germline CDR1 reads SEHNR; CDR2 reads FQNEAQ (reference sequence). CDR3 residues: CASSLALGGGELFF. In DNA, the CDR3 is TGTGCCAGCAGCTTAGCCTTAGGAGGCGGGGAGCTGTTTTTT.

The chain recombines TRBV19 with TRBJ2-5, with 9 bases fitting TRBD1. The germline V gene encodes CDR1 LNHDA and CDR2 SQIVND (reference sequence). Losses at the gene ends were 10 bases for V and 4 bases for J; bases not matched to a gene: 10. There are 14 residues in the CDR3. The CDR3 is CATTMTGGGETQYF. DNA for the CDR3: TGTGCCACCACTATGACAGGGGGGGGAGAGACCCAGTACTTC.

The chain has TRBV9 and TRBJ2-7, with 10 bases identical to TRBD1. This CDR3 is built from 15 residues. Trimming took 0 bases from V and 6 from J; bases not matched to a gene: 6. Germline V gives CDR1 SGDLS, CDR2 YYNGEE. CDR3 protein: CASSVAPTGGPEQYF. CDR3 bases: TGTGCCAGCAGCGTAGCTCCGACAGGGGGCCCCGAGCAGTACTTC.

The V call is TRBV11-3, the J call TRBJ2-3, with D possibly being TRBD2 (5 bases). CDR3 length: 16 amino acids. CDR1 and CDR2 from the germline V gene are SGHNT and YENEEA. The V gene lost 1 base and the J gene lost 0 bases, with 11 bases spanning the gap. CDR3 in amino acids: CASSLAGLGSTDTQYF. In DNA, the CDR3 is TGTGCCAGCAGCTTAGCAGGACTCGGTAGCACAGATACGCAGTATTTT. The full variable domain, its missing parts supplied by reference TRBV11-3 and TRBJ2-3, is EAGVVQSPRYKIIEKKQPVAFWCNPISGHNTLYWYLQNLGQGPELLIRYENEEAVDDSQLPKDRFSAERLKGVDSTLKIQPAELGDSAVYLCASSLAGLGSTDTQYFGPGTRLTVL.

The genes are TRBV6-1 and TRBJ1-1; D may be TRBD1 (5 bases). The germline CDR1 and CDR2 sequences are MNHNS and SASEGT. This CDR3 contains 16 residues. V gave up 2 bases and J gave up 4 bases, with 17 bases separating them. The CDR3 loop is CASSEPAGGVSTEAFF. Written as DNA, the CDR3 is TGTGCCAGCAGTGAACCGGCGGGGGGGGTTAGCACTGAAGCTTTCTTT.

The gene calls are TRBV5-4 and TRBJ1-2; D unclear. The germline gives CDR1 SGHNT, CDR2 YYREEE (reference sequence). Trimming stripped 4 bases from V and 2 bases from J, with 3 bases between. This CDR3 is 11 amino acids long. DNA of the CDR3: TGTGCCAGCAGCACAAACTATGGCTACACCTTC. Translated, it gives CASSTNYGYTF.

The chain joins TRBV7-2 to TRBJ2-3; D remains ambiguous. The CDR3 is 13 amino acids. Per the germline V gene, CDR1 is SGHTA and CDR2 is FQGNSA. The V end lost 4 bases, the J end lost 9 bases, and 14 bases lay between the germline ends. DNA for the CDR3: TGTGCCAGCAGCTCCGACGAGGAAGAGACGCAGTATTTT. This encodes CASSSDEEETQYF. Supplemented by reference TRBV7-2 and TRBJ2-3, the full variable domain reads GAGVSQSPSNKVTEKGKDVELRCDPISGHTALYWYRQSLGQGLEFLIYFQGNSAPDKSGLPSDRFSAERTGGSVSTLTIQRTQQEDSAVYLCASSSDEEETQYFGPGTRLTVL.

The rearrangement joins TRBV28 to TRBJ1-2, with D possibly matching TRBD1 (6 bases). The CDR3 is 12 residues long. The germline V gene encodes CDR1 MDHEN and CDR2 SYDVKM. V gave up 5 bases and J gave up 5 bases, with 9 bases separating them. CDR3 residues: CASSNRVYGYTF. The CDR3 DNA sequence: TGTGCCAGCAGTAACAGGGTTTATGGCTACACCTTC.

The chain carries TRBV11-2 and TRBJ1-2, with D perhaps matching TRBD1 (5 bases). Germline V gene sequence: CDR1 SGHAT, CDR2 FQNNGV. V lost 5 bases and J lost 2, with 12 bases in between. The CDR3 runs to 14 residues. The CDR3 DNA reads TGTGCCAGCAGCCCAGAGACAGAGAACTATGGCTACACCTTC. Translating it yields CASSPETENYGYTF.

This clone was seen a handful of times. This sequence joins TRBV12-3 or TRBV12-4 and TRBJ1-5; D is possibly TRBD1 (5 bases). The V end lost 5 bases, the J end lost 3 bases, and 8 bases lay between the germline ends. The CDR3 runs to 13 residues. The DNA of the CDR3 is TGTGCCAGCAGTGCGACAGTCAATCAGCCCCAGCATTTT. Its protein is CASSATVNQPQHF.